This T cell receptor beta chain was profiled in a study of cytotoxic CD8 clonotypes in ibrutinib-treated CLL. The wider study: The average sample held roughly 250,000 productive templates and 94,082 productive rearrangements.

Points from the study as a whole: In sustained-remission versus progressing patients, sampling times differed. Clonality climbed at ibrutinib response, then dropped toward baseline at progression.

For this clone: What it binds is unknown.

Here immunoSEQ multiplex PCR was the method, and the copy in TCRdb shows in-frame clones only, minus some. The sample contains 50,000 to 70,000 clones, about 54% of which appear only once. CDR1 and CDR2 from the germline V gene are GTSNPN and SVGIG (reference sequence). V was shortened by 2 bases and J by 0 bases, with 16 bases between the two germline ends. The CDR3 is made up of 16 amino acids. This rearrangement joins TRBV30 to TRBJ2-5, with D maybe TRBD1 (5 bases). This clonotype was sampled from a human donor with chronic lymphocytic leukemia. The specimen comprised PBMCs, sampled at disease progression, from a patient treated with ibrutinib. CDR3 region: CAWSLRGSVHQETQYF. In DNA form, the CDR3 reads TGTGCCTGGAGTCTTAGGGGTTCGGTCCACCAAGAGACCCAGTACTTC.